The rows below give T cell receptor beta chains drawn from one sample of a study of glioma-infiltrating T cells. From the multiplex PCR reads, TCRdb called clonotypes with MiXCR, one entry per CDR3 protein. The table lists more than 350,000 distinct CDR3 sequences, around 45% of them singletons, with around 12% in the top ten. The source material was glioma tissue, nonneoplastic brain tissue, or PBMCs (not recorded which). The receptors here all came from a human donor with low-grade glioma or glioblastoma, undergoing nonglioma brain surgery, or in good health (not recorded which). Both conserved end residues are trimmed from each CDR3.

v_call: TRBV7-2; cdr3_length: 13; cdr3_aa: ASSAGTGFSGELF
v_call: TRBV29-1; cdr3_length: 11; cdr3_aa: SAETSGNYEQY
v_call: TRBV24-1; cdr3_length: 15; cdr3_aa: ATWADSRGSSYNEQF
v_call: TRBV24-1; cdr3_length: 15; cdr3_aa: ATSDTTSGSVTGELF
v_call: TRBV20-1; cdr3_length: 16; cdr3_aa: SVRLRASATSMNTEAF
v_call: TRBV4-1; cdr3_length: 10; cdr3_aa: ASSQGASEAF
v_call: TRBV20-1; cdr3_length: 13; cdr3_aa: SAPEPLGLAYEQY
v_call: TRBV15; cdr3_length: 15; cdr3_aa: ATSRVGGSDLSVEQY
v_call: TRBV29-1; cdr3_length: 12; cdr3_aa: SVEDNGENTEAF
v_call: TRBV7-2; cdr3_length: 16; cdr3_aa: ASSLVSLASGLSETQY
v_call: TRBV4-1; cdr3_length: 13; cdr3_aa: ASSRPVGRRTEAF
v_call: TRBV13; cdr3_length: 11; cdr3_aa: ASGLQSYNKQF
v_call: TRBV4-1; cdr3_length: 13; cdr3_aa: ASSQVLQRNYGYT
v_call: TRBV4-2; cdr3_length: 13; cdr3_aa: ASSPPPSSGNTIY
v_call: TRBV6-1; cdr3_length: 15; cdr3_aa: ASSGGGLAGVYNEQF
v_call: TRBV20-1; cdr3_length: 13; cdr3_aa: SARRDRGSYNEQF
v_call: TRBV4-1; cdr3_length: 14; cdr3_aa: ASSQDPPPGFYEQY
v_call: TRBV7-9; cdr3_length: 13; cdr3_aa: ASSPGFGGNTEAF
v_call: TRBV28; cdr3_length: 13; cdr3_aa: ASSLLASGYNEQF
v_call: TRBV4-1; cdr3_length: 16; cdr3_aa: ASSPQGWALSGANVLT
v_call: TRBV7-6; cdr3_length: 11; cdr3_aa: AGSLTGGYEQY
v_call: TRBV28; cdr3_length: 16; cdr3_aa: ASSFLSQSGDELYTIY
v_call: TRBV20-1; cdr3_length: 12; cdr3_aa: SARESTRGNTQY
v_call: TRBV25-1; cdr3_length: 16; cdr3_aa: ASSDSTTGANSGNIIY
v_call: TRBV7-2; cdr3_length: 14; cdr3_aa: ASSPRAGANTGELF
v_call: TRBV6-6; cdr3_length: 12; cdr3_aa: ASSYPAAGREQY
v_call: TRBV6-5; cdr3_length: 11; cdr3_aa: ASSYALGAEAF
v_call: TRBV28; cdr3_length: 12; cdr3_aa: ASTPLQGAGGYT
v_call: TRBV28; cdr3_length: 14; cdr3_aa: ASRFSVDRAKATQY